This T cell receptor (beta chain) derives from a study of blood T cell repertoires in COVID-19. As for the study in general: The United States, Italy and Spain supplied acute and convalescent COVID-19 samples. PBMCs, B-cell-depleted T cells, or T cells were the source of the cDNA or gDNA that made up the material.

This CDR3 contains 16 residues. The V end lost 1 base, the J end lost 3 bases, and 13 bases lay between the germline ends. Germline V gene sequence: CDR1 SGHAT, CDR2 FQNNGV. As processed by the authors: The authors estimated nucleated cell counts from reference gene primer amplification. The repertoire was sequenced with immunoSEQ multiplex PCR; TCRdb's copy has only in-frame clones and lacks some. V, J and clone size are taken as reported in that table, and D and trimming were inferred from the DNA itself. The data hold roughly 97,000 clones, with around 87% observed a single time. The chain recombines TRBV11-2 with TRBJ2-1; weak D call: TRBD2 (5 bases). The origin of this receptor is a man aged 50 to 59 with acute or convalescent COVID-19. Sequenced sample: peripheral blood. In DNA form, the CDR3 reads TGTGCCAGCAGCTTAGTTGCGGGTTCTTACTACAATGAGCAGTTCTTC. Translating it yields CASSLVAGSYYNEQFF. Combining the CDR3 with reference TRBV11-2 and TRBJ2-1 gives the whole variable domain EAGVAQSPRYKIIEKRQSVAFWCNPISGHATLYWYQQILGQGPKLLIQFQNNGVVDDSQLPKDRFSAERLKGVDSTLKIQPAKLEDSAVYLCASSLVAGSYYNEQFFGPGTRLTVL.